The 30 T cell receptor beta chains listed next were all sequenced from one sample in a study of blood T cells in healthy people across ages. PCR was performed a second time for roughly 7 to 11 cycles using a sample-barcoded 5' primer and a J-beta primer mix. TCRdb called the 5' RACE reads again in MiXCR, with one record for every CDR3 protein. The sample records some 1.5 million distinct CDR3 sequences, approximately 30% being singletons. Sequenced material: blood. All receptors derive from a woman in her thirties in good health.

This clonotype has just a few counts. V is TRBV7-2 and J is TRBJ2-3; 10 bases are shared with TRBD2. Unmatched junction bases numbered 5, after V lost 3 bases and J lost 2 bases. Germline values: CDR1 SGHTA, CDR2 FQGNSA. This CDR3 spans 16 amino acids. This CDR3 is CASSFLAGVDTDTQYF. CDR3 DNA sequence: TGTGCCAGCAGCTTCCTAGCGGGAGTTGACACAGATACGCAGTATTTT.

There are a few counts of this clonotype. The chain employs TRBV9 and TRBJ2-1; maybe TRBD2 (5 bases). The V end lost 0 bases, the J end lost 4 bases, and 11 bases lay between the germline ends. Germline V CDR1 and CDR2: SGDLS, YYNGEE. CDR3 length: 15 residues. The CDR3 spells CASSVDGEWYNEQFF. Here the CDR3 DNA reads TGTGCCAGCAGCGTAGACGGGGAGTGGTACAATGAGCAGTTCTTC. The full variable domain, its missing parts supplied by reference TRBV9 and TRBJ2-1, is DSGVTQTPKHLITATGQRVTLRCSPRSGDLSVYWYQQSLDQGLQFLIQYYNGEERAKGNILERFSAQQFPDLHSELNLSSLELGDSALYFCASSVDGEWYNEQFFGPGTRLTVL.

The rearrangement joins TRBV27 to TRBJ2-3; maybe TRBD1 (6 bases). CDR3 size: 13 residues. Germline lookup yields CDR1 MNHEY and CDR2 SMNVEV (reference sequence). Trimming shortened V by 10 bases and J by 8 bases, and 19 bases separated the two germline ends. The CDR3 nucleotides are TGTGCCACCCGCTCAGGGGTTAGAGGTACGCAGTATTTT. Its translation is CATRSGVRGTQYF.

This clonotype was counted at least ten times. The J gene is TRBJ2-7, the V gene TRBV9; TRBD1 agrees at 8 bases. This CDR3 contains 15 residues. CDR1 SGDLS and CDR2 YYNGEE come from the germline V gene. V lost 0 bases to trimming and J lost 3 bases; unmatched junction nucleotides: 5. DNA of the CDR3: TGTGCCAGCAGCGTAGAGGGGACAGGTAACTACGAGCAGTACTTC. Its translation: CASSVEGTGNYEQYF.

This clonotype was seen a few times. The chain employs TRBV29-1 and TRBJ2-2, with 8 bases aligning to TRBD1. The ends lost 7 bases at V and 7 bases at J; junction bases unmatched: 5. The germline V gene encodes CDR1 SQVTM and CDR2 ANQGSEA. The CDR3 totals 12 residues. The CDR3 here is CSGGQGRGELFF. For the CDR3, the DNA is TGCAGCGGTGGACAGGGACGCGGGGAGCTGTTTTTT.

The chain recombines TRBV20-1 with TRBJ1-1, with D possibly being TRBD1 (6 bases). Trimming removed 8 bases at V and 5 bases at J, with 24 bases between. The CDR3 spans 15 residues. CDR1 and CDR2 from the germline V gene are DFQATT and SNEGSKA (reference sequence). This CDR3 reads CSPQGPLYLGTEAFF. In DNA, the CDR3 is TGCAGTCCACAGGGCCCCCTATATTTAGGGACTGAAGCTTTCTTT.

The chain recombines TRBV7-9 with TRBJ2-7; perhaps TRBD1 as D (6 bases). This CDR3 spans 17 amino acids. Deletions cut 3 bases from V and 3 bases from J, with 21 bases between. Germline loops: CDR1 SEHNR, CDR2 FQNEAQ (reference sequence). The CDR3 bases are TGTGCCAGCAGCTTGGGGTCGGGCAGGGGTGGTGTCTACGAGCAGTACTTC. Encoded protein: CASSLGSGRGGVYEQYF.

This clonotype was observed at least ten times. This sequence joins TRBV12-5 and TRBJ2-7; 11 nucleotides agree with TRBD2. The V gene end was trimmed by 2 bases and the J gene end by 4 bases; junction bases not matched to a gene: 10. Germline CDR1 and CDR2: LGHNT and FRNRAP. The CDR3 is made up of 17 amino acids. CDR3 nucleotide sequence: TGTGCTAGTGGTTTGCCCCCGCTAGCGGGGGGCGGGTACGAGCAGTACTTC. Its protein is CASGLPPLAGGGYEQYF.

In the case of this clonotype: Germline and junction disagree at one end, which may indicate a read error. This sequence joins TRBV12-3 or TRBV12-4 and TRBJ2-6, with D tentatively TRBD1 (5 bases). The CDR3 extends over 15 amino acids. The CDR3 nucleotides read TGTGTCAGCAGAGTAAGGGTTTCTGGGGCCAACGCCCTGACTTTC. It yields the protein CVSRVRVSGANALTF.

In this sample, this clonotype turned up a few times. The V call is TRBV28, the J call TRBJ2-3; 10 bases match TRBD2. This CDR3 comprises 12 residues. Germline CDR1 is MDHEN and CDR2 is SYDVKM. With V trimmed by 8 bases and J by 12 bases, 8 bases remained unmatched. The CDR3 loop reads CASGLAEPRQYF. In nucleotides, the CDR3 is TGTGCCAGCGGACTAGCGGAGCCCAGACAGTATTTT.

For this clonotype: This may be a read error, as it is one base from a much larger clone. The chain carries TRBV20-1 and TRBJ2-1, with TRBD2 matching over 12 bases. Per germline, CDR1 DFQATT and CDR2 SNEGSKA (reference sequence). The CDR3 sequence is 14 residues long. The CDR3 loop is CSADGLAGLNERFF. For the CDR3, the DNA is TGCAGTGCCGACGGACTAGCGGGATTAAATGAGCGGTTCTTC.

The chain has TRBV11-2 and TRBJ2-1; perhaps D is TRBD1 or TRBD2 (5 bases each). This CDR3 is 15 amino acids long. CDR1 SGHAT and CDR2 FQNNGV come from the germline V gene. The V gene lost 0 bases and the J gene lost 8 bases, with 14 bases spanning the gap. CDR3 amino acids: CASSLDLAGGDEQFF. CDR3 sequence (DNA): TGTGCCAGCAGCTTAGATCTGGCTGGGGGTGATGAGCAGTTCTTC.

V gene TRBV15 combines with J gene TRBJ2-3; 8 nucleotides line up with TRBD1. Germline loops: CDR1 LNHNV, CDR2 YYDKDF (reference sequence). The CDR3 spans 14 residues. Trimming at V came to 8 bases and at J to 3 bases, leaving 7 bases not matched to a gene. Here the CDR3 DNA reads TGTGCCACCTCTACAGGGGGTAAAACAGATACGCAGTATTTT. Translating gives CATSTGGKTDTQYF.

This chain links TRBV28 with TRBJ2-7; 10 bases line up with TRBD2. Per the germline V gene, CDR1 is MDHEN and CDR2 is SYDVKM. This CDR3 comprises 16 residues. J was trimmed by 0 bases and V by 5 bases; bases with no gene match: 7. The chain's CDR3 is CASSGKRTSGSYEQYF. The DNA of the CDR3 is TGTGCCAGCAGTGGAAAGAGGACTAGCGGCTCCTACGAGCAGTACTTC.

This clonotype turned up a few times. The chain carries TRBV5-5 and TRBJ2-1; 9 nucleotides align to TRBD2. With V trimmed by 0 bases and J by 12 bases, 16 bases remained unmatched. The CDR3 is made up of 17 amino acids. Germline V gene lookup returns CDR1 SGHKS and CDR2 YYEKEE (reference sequence). The CDR3 nucleotides read TGTGCCAGCAGCTTGGTTCTATTAGCGGGAGAGGGGCTGGGGCAGTTCTTC. This sequence encodes CASSLVLLAGEGLGQFF.

This clonotype was counted a few times. The V gene is TRBV4-3, the J gene TRBJ2-3; TRBD2 might be the D (6 bases). In germline, CDR1 is LGHNA, CDR2 YSLEER. V was trimmed by 4 bases and J by 2 bases, leaving 13 bases between them. The CDR3 has 15 amino acids. The CDR3 nucleotides are TGCGCCAGCAGCCCTGGGGGGTGGAACACAGATACGCAGTATTTT. It codes for CASSPGGWNTDTQYF.

This clonotype has ten or more counts. The V and J genes are TRBV6-2 or TRBV6-3 and TRBJ2-7, with 7 bases matching TRBD2. Germline loops: CDR1 MNHEY, CDR2 SVGEGT. Trimming cost V 7 bases and J 6 bases; bases outside gene matches: 9. The CDR3 is 13 amino acids. The CDR3 region has the DNA TGTGCCAGCACCGGGCGGGAGAGTGGCGAGCAGTACTTC. It specifies CASTGRESGEQYF.

This clonotype was recorded a few times. A read error may account for a junction end that differs from germline. The rearrangement links TRBV29-1 to TRBJ1-2, with D perhaps matching TRBD1 (6 bases). The CDR3 has 12 residues. The germline V gene encodes CDR1 SQVTM and CDR2 ANQGSEA. The CDR3 sequence: CSVGDNRNGHTF. CDR3 in DNA: TGCAGCGTTGGGGACAACCGAAATGGCCACACCTTC.

This clonotype was counted only a few times. V gene TRBV20-1 combines with J gene TRBJ2-2; D might be TRBD2 (5 bases). The V and J ends lost 6 bases and 7 bases respectively, with 15 bases between them. This CDR3 region has 13 residues. The germline V gene encodes CDR1 DFQATT and CDR2 SNEGSKA (reference sequence). CDR3: CSARPLGSGELFF. The DNA of the CDR3 is TGCAGTGCCAGACCCCTAGGGAGCGGGGAGCTGTTTTTT.

This clonotype has ten or more counts. This chain joins TRBV5-5 and TRBJ1-1, with D unresolved. This CDR3 spans 13 amino acids. Germline V gene lookup returns CDR1 SGHKS and CDR2 YYEKEE (reference sequence). Deletions cut 2 bases from V and 3 bases from J, with 8 bases between. The DNA for the CDR3 is TGTGCCAGCAGCTTATTCGGAGACACTGAAGCTTTCTTT. This translates into CASSLFGDTEAFF.

The chain couples TRBV4-1 to TRBJ2-2; 7 bases are shared with TRBD2. Germline V gene lookup returns CDR1 MGHRA and CDR2 YSYEKL. The CDR3 sequence is 16 residues long. V dropped 0 bases and J dropped 4; count of bases not matched to a gene: 5. The CDR3 bases are TGCGCCAGCAGCCAAGATATGGCGGGAGTCACCGGGGAGCTGTTTTTT. Encoded protein: CASSQDMAGVTGELFF.

Of note for this clonotype: This clone may be a read error of a much larger clone one base away. V gene TRBV10-3 combines with J gene TRBJ1-2, with D possibly matching TRBD1 (6 bases). The CDR3 contains 16 residues. Germline V gene lookup returns CDR1 ENHRY and CDR2 SYGVKD. Deletions cut 11 bases from V and 6 bases from J, with 28 bases between. As DNA, the CDR3 is TGTGCCGATCCTTCCCACCTTCCCGGACAGAGTCATGGCTACACCTTC. Amino acid sequence: CADPSHLPGQSHGYTF.

This clonotype has at least ten counts. This chain joins TRBV6-6 and TRBJ2-7; 8 bases are shared with TRBD1. Germline V gene data show CDR1 as MNHNY and CDR2 as SVGAGI (reference sequence). CDR3 size: 15 residues. Trimming removed 6 bases from V and 2 bases from J; junction bases left unmatched: 9. CDR3 region: CASRKSGTGAYEQYF. CDR3 bases: TGTGCCAGCAGGAAATCCGGGACAGGAGCCTACGAGCAGTACTTC.

In its sample, this clonotype was seen a few times. This chain links TRBV6-2 or TRBV6-3 with TRBJ2-5; 8 bases fit TRBD2. V dropped 3 bases and J dropped 7; count of bases not matched to a gene: 10. The CDR3 runs 15 residues. Germline V lookup: CDR1 MNHEY, CDR2 SVGEGT. This chain's CDR3 is CASSYFSGTPGTQYF. Written as DNA, the CDR3 is TGTGCCAGCAGTTATTTTAGCGGGACCCCCGGGACCCAGTACTTC.

The chain has TRBV15 and TRBJ1-3, with unresolved D. Looked up from germline, CDR1 is LNHNV and CDR2 is YYDKDF (reference sequence). Trimming left V 5 bases short and J 0 bases short, with 11 bases between. CDR3 size: 15 residues. The CDR3 nucleotides are TGTGCCACCAGCTCGCCGGGGAGCTCTGGAAACACCATATATTTT. Its translation is CATSSPGSSGNTIYF.

This clonotype was seen a few times. This chain uses TRBV5-5 with TRBJ1-2, with a tentative D call TRBD1 (6 bases). CDR3 size: 15 residues. Trimming took 0 bases from V and 4 from J, leaving 13 bases between them. From germline, CDR1 is SGHKS and CDR2 YYEKEE (reference sequence). CDR3 amino acids: CASSLAGGRVYGYTF. CDR3 sequence (DNA): TGTGCCAGCAGCTTGGCCGGGGGCCGGGTCTATGGCTACACCTTC.

This clonotype was recorded many times. The chain employs TRBV2 and TRBJ2-3, with D tentatively TRBD1 or TRBD2 (5 bases each). This CDR3 has 15 residues. V lost 8 bases and J 2 bases, leaving 17 bases between the germline ends. The germline V gene has CDR1 SNHLY and CDR2 FYNNEI. Written as DNA, the CDR3 is TGTGCCAGCTCCAGTGGGACCGCATCCACAGATACGCAGTATTTT. Amino acids: CASSSGTASTDTQYF.

The genes are TRBV6-7 and TRBJ2-2; 7 bases are shared with TRBD2. TRBV6-7 has ORF status, its function being uncertain. The CDR3 covers 14 residues. The junction had 6 bases not matched to a gene; V was cut back by 11 bases and J by 0 bases. DNA of the CDR3: TGTGCCTATGGCGGGGGACCGAACACCGGGGAGCTGTTTTTT. It specifies CAYGGGPNTGELFF.

This rearrangement joins TRBV6-4 to TRBJ2-5, with a weak D call TRBD2 (5 bases). The ends were cut back, 3 bases at V and 3 bases at J, with 11 bases in the middle. Germline loops: CDR1 MRHNA, CDR2 SNTAGT. The CDR3 runs to 14 residues. The CDR3 loop is CASSESGGKETQYF. Here the CDR3 DNA reads TGTGCCAGCAGTGAAAGCGGTGGCAAAGAGACCCAGTACTTC.

V is TRBV3-1 and J is TRBJ2-1, with 9 bases that match TRBD1. Trimming cost V 0 bases and J 6 bases; bases outside gene matches: 6. In germline, CDR1 is LGHDT, CDR2 YNNKEL (reference sequence). This CDR3 comprises 16 residues. Here the CDR3 reads CASSQDLGTGPNEQFF. In DNA form, the CDR3 reads TGTGCCAGCAGCCAAGATCTCGGGACAGGGCCCAATGAGCAGTTCTTC.